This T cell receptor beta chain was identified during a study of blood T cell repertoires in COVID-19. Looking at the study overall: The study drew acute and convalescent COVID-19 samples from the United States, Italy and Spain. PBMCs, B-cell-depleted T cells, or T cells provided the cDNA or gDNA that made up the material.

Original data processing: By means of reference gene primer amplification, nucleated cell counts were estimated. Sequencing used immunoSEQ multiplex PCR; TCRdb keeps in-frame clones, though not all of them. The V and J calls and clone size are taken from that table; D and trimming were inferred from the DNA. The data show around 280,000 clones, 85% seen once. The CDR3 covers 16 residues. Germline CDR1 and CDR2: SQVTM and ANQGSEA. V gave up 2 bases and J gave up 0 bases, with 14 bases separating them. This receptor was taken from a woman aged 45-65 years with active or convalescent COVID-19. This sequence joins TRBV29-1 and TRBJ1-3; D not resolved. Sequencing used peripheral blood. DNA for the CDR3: TGCAGCGTTGAACGGAGGGCCTCCTTCTCTGGAAACACCATATATTTT. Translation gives CSVERRASFSGNTIYF.